The following is a T cell receptor beta chain sequence with its context. The source of the sample is a study of blood T cell repertoires in COVID-19. Study context: Acute and convalescent COVID-19 specimens originated in the United States, Italy and Spain.

Recruited during active infection, patients (from Seattle) were subsequently followed longitudinally. The V gene's germline CDR1 is LNHDA and CDR2 SQIVND (reference sequence). The germline V and J ends were trimmed by 6 bases and 7 bases, with 15 bases remaining between them. The CDR3 consists of 14 residues. Sequencing used immunoSEQ multiplex PCR; TCRdb keeps in-frame clones, though not all of them. Among 250,000 to 350,000 clones listed, 90% were seen once. This clonotype was obtained from a woman in her 50s with COVID-19, enrolled during active disease. The chain links TRBV19 to TRBJ1-4; D perhaps matches TRBD1 (6 bases). The sequencing input was peripheral blood. This CDR3 reads CASRTGWASEKLFF. As DNA, the CDR3 is TGTGCCAGTAGAACAGGGTGGGCTTCTGAAAAACTGTTTTTT.